Below, 18 T cell receptor beta chains from the same sample are listed, as sequenced in a study of blood T cell repertoires in COVID-19. Here immunoSEQ multiplex PCR was the method, and the copy in TCRdb shows in-frame clones only, minus some. The table shows 490,000 or so clones, with about 85% occurring only once. The source material was PBMCs or T cells enriched from blood (not recorded which). The receptors here all came from a woman between 55 and 75 years old who had recovered from COVID-19.

This clone was detected a few times. The chain uses TRBV9 and TRBJ2-2; 8 nucleotides align to TRBD1. CDR1 is SGDLS and CDR2 is YYNGEE in the germline V gene. V trimming: 4 bases; J trimming: 4 bases; junction bases outside the gene matches: 6. This CDR3 is 15 amino acids long. CDR3 sequence reads: CASSRATGVTGELFF. The DNA for the CDR3 is TGTGCCAGCAGCCGGGCGACAGGGGTCACCGGGGAGCTGTTTTTT.

The CDR3 nucleotides are TGCGCCAGCAGCCTCCGGGAGGCCGGCTACGAGCAGTACGTC. Translation: CASSLREAGYEQYV. The chain combines TRBV4-1 with TRBJ2-7; TRBD2 agrees at 7 bases. V shed 4 bases and J 3 bases; nucleotides not matched to a gene: 6. The CDR3 covers 14 residues. In germline, CDR1 is MGHRA, CDR2 YSYEKL.

The V gene is TRBV7-8, the J gene TRBJ2-7; no reliable D call. The CDR3 is 13 amino acids. Looked up from germline, CDR1 is SGHVS and CDR2 is FQNEAQ. V lost 3 bases, J lost 0 bases, and 6 bases lay in between. For the CDR3, the DNA is TGTGCCAGCAGCTTTGGTAGCTCCTACGAGCAGTACGTC. Translating it yields CASSFGSSYEQYV.

The V call is TRBV19, the J call TRBJ1-5, with D perhaps TRBD1 (6 bases). The CDR3 is 15 residues long. CDR1 LNHDA and CDR2 SQIVND come from the germline V gene (reference sequence). V gave up 4 bases and J gave up 1 base, with 11 bases separating them. The CDR3 loop is CASSRGPGSNQPQHF. As DNA, the CDR3 is TGTGCCAGTAGTAGGGGGCCTGGGAGCAATCAGCCCCAGCATTTT.

The chain couples TRBV4-2 to TRBJ2-3; D is unclear. From germline, CDR1 is LGHNA and CDR2 YNFKEQ. Trimming left V 1 base short and J 1 base short, with 6 bases between. The CDR3 contains 14 residues. CDR3 bases: TGTGCCAGCAGCCAAGGGCTGGGCACAGATACGCAGTATTTT. Residues: CASSQGLGTDTQYF.

This chain's CDR3 is CASRQQGREQYV. The CDR3 DNA is TGTGCCAGCAGACAACAGGGGAGGGAGCAGTACGTC. This rearrangement joins TRBV6-5 to TRBJ2-7; D perhaps matches TRBD1 (7 bases). CDR3 length: 12 residues. V gave up 6 bases and J gave up 7 bases, with 13 bases separating them. Germline V gives CDR1 MNHEY, CDR2 SVGAGI.

Only one count was recorded for this clone. The chain recombines TRBV19 with TRBJ2-1; TRBD1 matches at 9 bases. The CDR3 runs 15 residues. The V and J ends lost 4 bases and 2 bases, in that order; junction bases with no gene match: 3. Per germline, CDR1 LNHDA and CDR2 SQIVND (reference sequence). CDR3 protein: CASSTTGGPYNEQFF. The CDR3 coding sequence is TGTGCCAGTAGTACGACAGGGGGGCCCTACAATGAGCAGTTCTTC.

This clone was found a few times. The CDR3 spells CASSETGYSNQPQHF. The CDR3 nucleotides are TGTGCCAGCAGTGAAACGGGTTATAGCAATCAGCCCCAGCATTTT. The genes are TRBV2 and TRBJ1-5; D not resolved. CDR1 SNHLY and CDR2 FYNNEI come from the germline V gene. Deletions cut 2 bases from V and 0 bases from J, with 8 bases between. The CDR3 totals 15 residues.

V and J are TRBV3-1 (or the pseudogene TRBV3-2) and TRBJ1-6; D possibly corresponds to TRBD1 (6 bases). The CDR3 contains 15 residues. Germline loops: CDR1 LGHDT, CDR2 YNNKEL (reference sequence). V shed 1 base and J shed 10 bases, with 14 bases lying between them. Written as DNA, the CDR3 is TGTGCCAGCAGCCAAGCGTCGGGGGGGCGGTCACCCCTCCACTTT. It yields the protein CASSQASGGRSPLHF.

This sequence joins TRBV12-5 and TRBJ2-1; 10 bases align to TRBD2. CDR3 size: 17 residues. The germline CDR1 and CDR2 sequences are LGHNT and FRNRAP. Trimming took 0 bases from V and 6 from J; bases not matched to a gene: 8. The DNA for the CDR3 is TGTGCTAGTGGTTTGGTACGATCGAGCGGGGGGGGCAATGAGCAGTTCTTC. Translated, it gives CASGLVRSSGGGNEQFF.

This clone appeared a few times. The chain employs TRBV11-3 and TRBJ1-6, with TRBD1 as a possible D gene (5 bases). This CDR3 is 16 amino acids long. V was trimmed by 5 bases and J by 5 bases, leaving 16 bases between them. CDR1 and CDR2 from the germline V gene are SGHNT and YENEEA. Written as DNA, the CDR3 is TGTGCCAGCAGCCCCTTTGGGGCGGGAGATAATTCACCCCTCCACTTT. Protein: CASSPFGAGDNSPLHF.

J is TRBJ2-2 and V is TRBV6-5, with D possibly matching TRBD2 (6 bases). The CDR3 has 16 residues. Germline CDR1 MNHEY, CDR2 SVGAGI. The ends were cut back, 0 bases at V and 5 bases at J, with 13 bases in the middle. The DNA for the CDR3 is TGTGCCAGCAGTTACTCGTTCCAGGGAGGTACCGGGGAGCTGTTTTTT. Protein: CASSYSFQGGTGELFF.

The CDR3 sequence is CASSPQAPSGNTIYF. CDR3 nucleotides: TGCGCCAGCAGCCCCCAGGCTCCCTCTGGAAACACCATATATTTT. The chain carries TRBV5-1 and TRBJ1-3; D is undetermined. V gave up 4 bases and J gave up 0 bases, with 11 bases separating them. The CDR3 loop spans 15 amino acids. Per the germline V gene, CDR1 is SGHRS and CDR2 is YFSETQ.

The chain uses TRBV10-3 and TRBJ2-7, with D perhaps TRBD1 (5 bases). CDR1 and CDR2 from the germline V gene are ENHRY and SYGVKD. V was cut by 2 bases and J by 3 bases, with 11 bases left in between. The CDR3 sequence is 14 residues long. This chain's CDR3 is CAISESDSYYEQYF. The CDR3 DNA is TGTGCCATCAGTGAGAGTGACAGTTACTACGAGCAGTACTTC.

The rearrangement links TRBV6-2 or TRBV6-3 to TRBJ2-4; 8 bases fit TRBD2. Germline V gives CDR1 MNHEY, CDR2 SVGEGT. This CDR3 is built from 15 residues. With V trimmed by 4 bases and J by 0 bases, 2 bases remained unmatched. The CDR3 DNA reads as TGTGCCAGCAGTTTCGGGGGGGTAGCCAAAAACATTCAGTACTTC. Protein product: CASSFGGVAKNIQYF.

The rearrangement links TRBV15 to TRBJ2-1, with D maybe TRBD2 (5 bases). Deletions cut 1 base from V and 3 bases from J, with 13 bases between. Germline CDR1 reads LNHNV; CDR2 reads YYDKDF (reference sequence). CDR3 size: 16 residues. The CDR3 DNA follows: TGTGCCACCAGCAGAGTTACGGGGTCGAACTACAATGAGCAGTTCTTC. Protein sequence: CATSRVTGSNYNEQFF.

The rearrangement joins TRBV2 to TRBJ2-6; 9 bases are shared with TRBD1. CDR3 length: 17 amino acids. V dropped 8 bases and J dropped 0; count of bases not matched to a gene: 8. CDR1 is SNHLY, CDR2 FYNNEI, per germline. CDR3 amino acids: CASVRDRGSSGANVLTF. In nucleotides, the CDR3 is TGTGCCAGCGTGAGAGACAGGGGGAGCTCTGGGGCCAACGTCCTGACTTTC.

CDR3 nucleotides: TGCGCCAGCAGCCCTGGAGGCAAAGCGATTGCTGAAGCTTTCTTT. It codes for CASSPGGKAIAEAFF. This chain uses TRBV5-1 with TRBJ1-1, with D hard to call. This CDR3 is 15 amino acids long. CDR1 SGHRS and CDR2 YFSETQ come from the germline V gene. Trimming stripped 4 bases from V and 6 bases from J, with 19 bases between.